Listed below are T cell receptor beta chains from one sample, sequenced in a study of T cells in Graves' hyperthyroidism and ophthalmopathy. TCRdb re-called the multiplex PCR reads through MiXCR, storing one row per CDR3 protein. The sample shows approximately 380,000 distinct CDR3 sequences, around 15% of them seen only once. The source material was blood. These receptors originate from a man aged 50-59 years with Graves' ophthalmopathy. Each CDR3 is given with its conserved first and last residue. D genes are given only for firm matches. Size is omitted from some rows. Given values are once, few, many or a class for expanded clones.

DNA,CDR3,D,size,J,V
TGCGGAACCGACATAGCGACTAGCGGGAGGAGTCGGCAGTTCTTC,CGTDIATSGRSRQFF,TRBD2,many,TRBJ2-1,TRBV20-1
TGTGCCAGTAGTGTCAGGGCTAGCGGGTCGAACACCGGGGAGCTGTTTTTT,CASSVRASGSNTGELFF,TRBD2,.,TRBJ2-2,TRBV19
TGTGCCAGCAGTGATGCAGAGACATATGGCTACACCTTC,CASSDAETYGYTF,.,many,TRBJ1-2,TRBV2
TGTGCCAGCAGCTCAACGGGGGAGACAGGACCGAACACTGAAGCTTTCTTT,CASSSTGETGPNTEAFF,.,many,TRBJ1-1,TRBV7-9
TGTGCCAGCAGGGGATCCCCCTACGAGCAGTACTTC,CASRGSPYEQYF,.,.,TRBJ2-7,TRBV28
TGTGCCAGCAGTCCGGGGACAGGGGGCGACGAGCAGTACTTC,CASSPGTGGDEQYF,TRBD1,many,TRBJ2-7,TRBV7-2
TGTGCCAGCAGTGAAACAGGTAGGAACACTGAAGCTTTCTTT,CASSETGRNTEAFF,.,few,TRBJ1-1,TRBV25-1
TGTGCCAGCGGTTTGGGACAGGCTGGAAACACCATATATTTT,CASGLGQAGNTIYF,TRBD1,.,TRBJ1-3,TRBV7-9
TGTGCCAGCAGCTTGGGCACGGTTAGCAATCAGCCCCAGCATTTT,CASSLGTVSNQPQHF,.,.,TRBJ1-5,TRBV5-8
TGCGCCAGCACTGTATCCGGGACAACAAGCTCTGGAAACACCATATATTTT,CASTVSGTTSSGNTIYF,.,many,TRBJ1-3,TRBV5-1
TGTGCCAGTAGTGCCCGGGCAGCGACCAGGAATGGCTACACCTTC,CASSARAATRNGYTF,.,.,TRBJ1-2,TRBV19
TGTGCCAGCAGCCTGCCGGGACAGGGGTCTTACGAGCAGTTCTTC,CASSLPGQGSYEQFF,TRBD1,many,TRBJ2-1,TRBV11-3
TGTGCCAGCAGCCGGACAGTCACTGAAGCTTTCTTT,CASSRTVTEAFF,.,.,TRBJ1-1,TRBV3-1
TGTGCCAGCAGCCAAGAATCTAGCGGACGGGAGACCCAGTACTTC,CASSQESSGRETQYF,TRBD2,many,TRBJ2-5,TRBV3-1
TGTGCCATCAGTAGAGACAGGGGGCGCAGAGATACGCAGTATTTT,CAISRDRGRRDTQYF,TRBD1,.,TRBJ2-3,TRBV10-3
TGTGCCTGGAGTGTTGGTCTAGCGGGAGGGCCGGATGAGCAGTTCTTC,CAWSVGLAGGPDEQFF,TRBD2,many,TRBJ2-1,TRBV30
TGCAGTGCAATCCCCCCTAGCAGGCGCTCCTACGAGCAGTACTTC,CSAIPPSRRSYEQYF,.,many,TRBJ2-7,TRBV20-1
TGTGCCAGCAGTTACTCGGGACAGGGGGCTGGCACCGGGGAGCTGTTTTTT,CASSYSGQGAGTGELFF,TRBD1,few,TRBJ2-2,TRBV6-5
TGCGCCAGCAGCTTCACTAGCGGGAGATCTGGCGGGGAGCTGTTTTTT,CASSFTSGRSGGELFF,TRBD2,.,TRBJ2-2,TRBV5-1
TGCAGTGCTGAGTCCCGGGACAGGGCGAGTAATGAAAAACTGTTTTTT,CSAESRDRASNEKLFF,TRBD1,.,TRBJ1-4,TRBV20-1
TGTGCCACCAGCGGGCCCCCATCTTGGGGTGAGCAGTTCTTC,CATSGPPSWGEQFF,.,few,TRBJ2-1,TRBV15
TGCAGTGCTCTCAGAGGCGCGGGAGCCCACGAGCAGTACTTC,CSALRGAGAHEQYF,TRBD2,many,TRBJ2-7,TRBV20-1
TGTGCCAGCACCCCCGACAGTTTAACTGAAGCTTTCTTT,CASTPDSLTEAFF,.,many,TRBJ1-1,TRBV11-2
TGTGCCAGCAGCTTAGGAGTTGCTAATCAGCCCCAGCATTTT,CASSLGVANQPQHF,.,few,TRBJ1-5,TRBV7-9
TGTGCCACCAGTGATTTGAACGGGGGTTCCAATGAGCAGTTCTTC,CATSDLNGGSNEQFF,.,many,TRBJ2-1,TRBV24-1
TGTGCCAGCAGTTCTAGAACCAACATCCGCGCCTTC,CASSSRTNIRAF,.,.,TRBJ1-2,TRBV28
TGCAGCGTCGAAGAGGGAAGCTTAGGGGGCTACACCTTC,CSVEEGSLGGYTF,.,few,TRBJ1-2,TRBV29-1
TGTGCCAGCGGCGTAATGGCAGAGGAGACCCAGTACTTC,CASGVMAEETQYF,.,.,TRBJ2-5,TRBV9
TGTGCCAGCAGCGTAGGGGCAAGGGGGGGGGATGGGTACGAGCAGTACTTC,CASSVGARGGDGYEQYF,.,many,TRBJ2-7,TRBV9
TGTGCCAGCAGCGCGCTGAGGGGGGACAATCAGCCCCAGCATTTT,CASSALRGDNQPQHF,.,few,TRBJ1-5,TRBV5-6
TGTGCCAGCACACTAGCGGGAGGATACAATGAGCAGTTCTTC,CASTLAGGYNEQFF,TRBD2,many,TRBJ2-1,TRBV27
TGCAGTGCTAGAGATGTCCTAGCGGGTTACAATGAGCAGTTCTTC,CSARDVLAGYNEQFF,TRBD2,few,TRBJ2-1,TRBV20-1
TGCGCCAGCAGCTCCCCCAGTGATAGCGGGAGTACAGATACGCAGTATTTT,CASSSPSDSGSTDTQYF,TRBD2,many,TRBJ2-3,TRBV5-1
TGTGCCAGCAGCTCTGGATTTTCGGAGACCCAGTACTTC,CASSSGFSETQYF,.,once,TRBJ2-5,TRBV7-9
TGTGCCAGCAGTACGGGGGTAGGGGGCCACACTGAAGCTTTCTTT,CASSTGVGGHTEAFF,TRBD1,.,TRBJ1-1,TRBV12-3/TRBV12-4
TGTGCCAGCAGCTTAGCGAGGCACCAGCCCCAGCATTTT,CASSLARHQPQHF,.,.,TRBJ1-5,TRBV7-8
TGTGCCACCAGCGGAAGGGAGTCAATCACTGAAGCTTTCTTT,CATSGRESITEAFF,.,many,TRBJ1-1,TRBV15
TGTGCCAGCAGCTTAGCGGACCGGGACAAGAACTACGAGCAGTACTTC,CASSLADRDKNYEQYF,.,many,TRBJ2-7,TRBV7-9
TGTGCCTGGAGGACTAGCGGCTACGAGCAGTACTTC,CAWRTSGYEQYF,TRBD2,many,TRBJ2-7,TRBV30
TGTGCCAGCAGCGTTAGGCCCTCCGGACAGGGGCGACTCTCTGAAGCTTTCTTT,CASSVRPSGQGRLSEAFF,TRBD1,few,TRBJ1-1,TRBV7-2
TGTGCCAGCATTCAAGCAGGGGGTGAGCAGTTCTTC,CASIQAGGEQFF,TRBD1,.,TRBJ2-1,TRBV25-1
TGTGCCAGCAGGGCGAGGGTGGGGGAGACCCAGTACTTC,CASRARVGETQYF,.,few,TRBJ2-5,TRBV13